This TCR beta chain was identified during a study of blood T cell repertoires in COVID-19. Authors' data handling: Estimation of nucleated cell counts was performed using reference gene primer amplification. The table came from immunoSEQ multiplex PCR; TCRdb's copy has only in-frame clones and leaves some out. V and J calls and clone size are copied from that table; D and trimming were computed from the DNA. The profile shows about 70,000 clones, more than 70% of them singletons. The TCR comes from a man older than 75 with acute or convalescent COVID-19. The sample was peripheral blood.

The CDR3 DNA is TGTGCCAGCAGGGGATACCGACAGGGGTTAGCTGAAGCTTTCTTT. This encodes CASRGYRQGLAEAFF. This sequence joins TRBV6-5 and TRBJ1-1; 8 bases match TRBD1. Germline-derived CDR1 and CDR2 are MNHEY and SVGAGI. Trimming removed 6 bases from V and 6 bases from J; junction bases left unmatched: 12. The CDR3 spans 15 residues.